These 14 T cell receptor beta chains were all obtained from the same sample, sequenced in a study of CD8+CD57+ T cells in acquired aplastic anemia. CD8+CD57+ cell expansion, shown by flow cytometry, had occurred in the patients selected for sequencing. Profiling of TCR beta VDJ combinations and CDR3 sequences used genomic DNA as template. Each CDR3 protein gets one entry after TCRdb re-called the reads with MiXCR. The sample yields roughly 500,000 distinct CDR3 sequences, about a third seen once. Sequencing was performed on sorted CD4+, CD8+, or CD8+CD57+ T cells (not recorded which) from PBMCs. The receptors originated from a human donor with aplastic anemia.

A few counts support this clonotype. The J gene is TRBJ2-7, the V gene TRBV18; 9 bases fit TRBD2. Germline V gene lookup returns CDR1 KGHSH and CDR2 LQKENI. V trimming: 1 base; J trimming: 6 bases; junction bases outside the gene matches: 4. The CDR3 loop spans 14 amino acids. The CDR3 spells CASSPLREGIEQYF. The CDR3 region has the DNA TGTGCCAGCTCACCACTGCGGGAGGGAATCGAGCAGTACTTC. Variable domain in full (rest from reference TRBV18 and TRBJ2-7): NAGVMQNPRHLVRRRGQEARLRCSPMKGHSHVYWYRQLPEEGLKFMVYLQKENIIDESGMPKERFSAEFPKEGPSILRIQQVVRGDSAAYFCASSPLREGIEQYFGPGTRLTVT.

This clonotype was counted only a few times. The chain recombines TRBV14 with TRBJ2-3, with 10 bases matching TRBD2. V was pared by 0 bases and J by 6 bases, with 9 bases of the junction left unmatched. The CDR3 runs to 17 residues. Germline V gene data show CDR1 as SGHDN and CDR2 as FVKESK. CDR3 bases: TGTGCCAGCAGCCAAGACTCTAGCGGGGGCTATCGGGATACGCAGTATTTT. It codes for CASSQDSSGGYRDTQYF.

This clonotype was detected many times. The gene calls are TRBV24-1 and TRBJ1-2; D is ambiguous. Germline V lookup: CDR1 KGHDR, CDR2 SFDVKD. The V end was cut by 4 bases, the J end by 10 bases, with 15 bases between. The CDR3 length is 13 residues. This CDR3 reads CATSDPGGGDYTF. For the CDR3, the DNA is TGTGCCACCAGTGACCCCGGCGGAGGTGACTACACCTTC.

This clonotype has ten or more counts. The J gene is TRBJ2-6, the V gene TRBV11-1, with D perhaps matching TRBD2 (5 bases). Trimming took off 2 bases at V and 0 bases at J, with 8 bases between the two ends. Germline V gene lookup returns CDR1 SGHAT and CDR2 FQDESV (reference sequence). The CDR3 spans 16 residues. The CDR3 here is CASSLTGISGANVLTF. CDR3 bases: TGTGCCAGCAGCTTAACCGGGATCTCTGGGGCCAACGTCCTGACTTTC.

A single count supports this clonotype. The J gene is TRBJ2-1, the V gene TRBV2; D is possibly TRBD1 (7 bases). Deletions cut 7 bases from V and 0 bases from J, with 10 bases between. This CDR3 is built from 14 residues. Per the germline V gene, CDR1 is SNHLY and CDR2 is FYNNEI. The CDR3 reads CASTRDSSYNEQFF. DNA of the CDR3: TGTGCCAGCACGCGGGACAGCTCCTACAATGAGCAGTTCTTC.

The sample holds a few counts of this clonotype. The rearrangement uses TRBV11-2 and TRBJ2-3; tentative D call: TRBD1 (6 bases). Looked up from germline, CDR1 is SGHAT and CDR2 is FQNNGV. Trimming removed 4 bases from V and 5 bases from J, with 22 bases in between. The CDR3 is 17 residues long. For the CDR3, the DNA is TGTGCCAGCAGCTCCCTGCGTGTGGGACACCTTGTAGATACGCAGTATTTT. Its protein product is CASSSLRVGHLVDTQYF.

The chain has TRBV11-3 and TRBJ2-2, with 9 bases lining up with TRBD1. The germline gives CDR1 SGHNT, CDR2 YENEEA. Trimming removed 5 bases from V and 3 bases from J; junction bases left unmatched: 7. The CDR3 has 16 amino acids. For the CDR3, the DNA is TGTGCCAGCAGCCATGGACAGGGGTTCGACACCGGGGAGCTGTTTTTT. The encoded protein is CASSHGQGFDTGELFF.

The sample holds many counts of this clonotype. This chain uses TRBV6-1 with TRBJ1-2; 10 bases match TRBD1. The CDR3 runs 14 residues. The trim removed 6 bases at V and 3 bases at J, leaving 4 bases unmatched. CDR1 MNHNS and CDR2 SASEGT come from the germline V gene. Written as DNA, the CDR3 is TGTGCCAGCAGGGATGGGACAGGGGACTATGGCTACACCTTC. Its translation is CASRDGTGDYGYTF.

The chain carries TRBV5-1 and TRBJ2-1; D not certain. V was clipped by 0 bases and J by 8 bases, with 9 bases between them. This CDR3 contains 13 residues. Germline CDR1 reads SGHRS; CDR2 reads YFSETQ. The CDR3 loop reads CASSLGIPDEQFF. CDR3 DNA: TGCGCCAGCAGCTTGGGAATACCCGATGAGCAGTTCTTC.

V gene TRBV29-1 combines with J gene TRBJ1-1, with 7 nucleotides matching TRBD1. CDR3 length: 14 residues. V trimming: 6 bases; J trimming: 1 base; junction bases outside the gene matches: 8. Germline lookup yields CDR1 SQVTM and CDR2 ANQGSEA. The CDR3 loop is CSVRRGQTNTEAFF. Written as DNA, the CDR3 is TGCAGCGTGCGGAGGGGACAGACGAACACTGAAGCTTTCTTT.

The V and J genes are TRBV3-1 and TRBJ1-1; TRBD1 matches at 10 bases. Germline V CDR1 and CDR2: LGHDT, YNNKEL (reference sequence). The CDR3 contains 16 residues. The V segment lost 6 bases and the J segment 4 bases; nucleotides outside the gene matches: 11. CDR3 in DNA: TGTGCCAGCAGTACCCCGGGACAGGGGATGAGCACTGAAGCTTTCTTT. This sequence encodes CASSTPGQGMSTEAFF.

CDR3 bases: TGTGCCAGCAGCCCAGGGGTTGGCTCTGGGGCCAACGTCCTGACTTTC. Translating gives CASSPGVGSGANVLTF. The chain links TRBV11-1 to TRBJ2-6; a weak D match, TRBD1 (6 bases). CDR3 size: 16 residues. V was pared by 5 bases and J by 0 bases, with 11 bases between. Germline CDR1 is SGHAT and CDR2 is FQDESV (reference sequence). Full variable domain (outside the CDR3, taken from reference TRBV11-1 and TRBJ2-6): EAEVAQSPRYKITEKSQAVAFWCDPISGHATLYWYRQILGQGPELLVQFQDESVVDDSQLPKDRFSAERLKGVDSTLKIQPAELGDSAMYLCASSPGVGSGANVLTFGAGSRLTVL.

The chain uses TRBV20-1 and TRBJ2-3; the D gene is possibly TRBD2 (6 bases). In germline, CDR1 is DFQATT, CDR2 SNEGSKA (reference sequence). Trimming left V 2 bases short and J 6 bases short, with 15 bases between. The CDR3 has 14 residues. The DNA of the CDR3 is TGCAGTGCTAGACCTGCGGGATCTTACGATACGCAGTATTTT. This translates into CSARPAGSYDTQYF.

This clonotype appeared a few times. The gene calls are TRBV14 and TRBJ2-5, with a tentative D call TRBD1 (5 bases). This CDR3 is built from 14 residues. Between the trimmed V and J ends, which lost 4 bases and 5 bases, there was a span of 14 bases. Germline-derived CDR1 and CDR2 are SGHDN and FVKESK. In DNA, the CDR3 is TGTGCCAGCAGCCTACAGGTTAGGCGGGAGACCCAGTACTTC. Its protein product is CASSLQVRRETQYF.